This T cell receptor (beta chain) was sequenced in a study of regulatory and conventional T cells in RAG deficiency. The sorted regulatory T cells were CD4+, CD25-high and CD127-low, with genomic DNA sequenced. Libraries were prepared by immunoSEQ multiplex PCR; TCRdb keeps only in-frame clonotypes and omits some of them. The profile shows roughly 20,000 clones, 87% of them singletons. Findings of the study overall: Omenn patients showed >85% Treg-Tconv overlap and shorter CDR3 lengths.

The CDR3 is 13 residues long. Germline CDR1 and CDR2: SGHTA and FQGTGA. V was shortened by 4 bases and J by 9 bases, with 16 bases between the two germline ends. This clone was counted a single time. Its specificity is unknown. This sample also appeared in a second study, on regulatory T cells. Per that study: Primers: 52 TRBV forward and 13 TRBJ reverse. In patients, unique TRB V-J pairs were restricted and V/J usage skewed, especially in Tregs.

The TCR comes from a human donor in good health. The sequenced sample consisted of Tregs sorted from blood. The V and J genes are TRBV7-3 and TRBJ2-7; D might be TRBD1 (6 bases). CDR3 region: CASSSNQGQRQYF. The CDR3 coding sequence is TGTGCCAGCAGCTCAAACCAGGGGCAGAGGCAGTACTTC.